These 10 T cell receptor beta chains share one sample of origin, sequenced in a study of pediatric ulcerative colitis. One to two pinch biopsies were taken from the rectum during colonoscopy. Repertoires were generated with immunoSEQ multiplex PCR, while TCRdb's copy carries only in-frame clones and drops some. Altogether some 37,000 clones are present, 55% to 85% being singletons, with the ten largest covering 0.65% to 0.75%. Sequencing was done on a sample of gut tissue. The origin of the receptors is a boy between 10 and 17 years old with moderate ulcerative colitis.

In its sample, this clone was seen once. This sequence joins TRBV25-1 and TRBJ1-2; 10 bases agree with TRBD1. The CDR3 extends over 15 amino acids. Germline trimming cut 1 base from V and 6 bases from J; bases unmatched to any gene: 5. Germline CDR1 MGHDK, CDR2 SYGVNS. The CDR3 sequence is CASSESDRGQDGYTF. Here the CDR3 DNA reads TGTGCCAGCAGTGAATCCGACAGGGGGCAGGATGGCTACACCTTC.

The J gene is TRBJ2-2, the V gene TRBV11-3; D may be TRBD2 (5 bases). CDR3 length: 12 amino acids. Between the trimmed V and J ends, which lost 8 bases and 3 bases, there was a span of 7 bases. The germline gives CDR1 SGHNT, CDR2 YENEEA. The CDR3 sequence: CASPGDTGELFF. The CDR3 DNA is TGTGCCAGCCCCGGGGACACCGGGGAGCTGTTTTTT. Filled out from reference TRBV11-3 and TRBJ2-2, the complete variable domain reads EAGVVQSPRYKIIEKKQPVAFWCNPISGHNTLYWYLQNLGQGPELLIRYENEEAVDDSQLPKDRFSAERLKGVDSTLKIQPAELGDSAVYLCASPGDTGELFFGEGSRLTVL.

The chain couples TRBV6-5 to TRBJ2-7, with D tentatively TRBD1 (5 bases). The V end was cut by 0 bases, the J end by 3 bases, with 12 bases between. The CDR3 is 15 residues long. Germline assignment: CDR1 MNHEY and CDR2 SVGAGI. Written as DNA, the CDR3 is TGTGCCAGCAGTTACTCGTTGGGGCTCCACTACGAGCAGTACTTC. This gives the protein CASSYSLGLHYEQYF.

The CDR3 loop is CASSGTLLNTQYF. As DNA, the CDR3 is TGCGCCAGCAGCGGGACTCTACTTAATACGCAGTATTTT. The chain joins TRBV4-3 to TRBJ2-3; D might be TRBD2 (6 bases). CDR1 and CDR2 from the germline V gene are LGHNA and YSLEER. The V gene lost 5 bases and the J gene lost 7 bases, with 13 bases spanning the gap. This CDR3 is 13 amino acids long.

J is TRBJ1-4 and V is TRBV18, with a tentative D call TRBD1 (6 bases). The ends were cut back, 2 bases at V and 8 bases at J, with 12 bases in the middle. The germline V gene has CDR1 KGHSH and CDR2 LQKENI. The CDR3 is 14 residues long. This CDR3 reads CASSPTGRREKLFF. The CDR3 nucleotides read TGTGCCAGCTCACCAACAGGGCGTCGGGAAAAACTGTTTTTT. The whole variable domain, filled in from reference TRBV18 and TRBJ1-4, reads NAGVMQNPRHLVRRRGQEARLRCSPMKGHSHVYWYRQLPEEGLKFMVYLQKENIIDESGMPKERFSAEFPKEGPSILRIQQVVRGDSAAYFCASSPTGRREKLFFGSGTQLSVL.

J is TRBJ2-1 and V is TRBV10-3, with TRBD1 identical over 8 bases. V lost 8 bases and J lost 0; bases outside the gene matches: 15. This CDR3 spans 18 amino acids. The germline V gene encodes CDR1 ENHRY and CDR2 SYGVKD. This CDR3 is CAIWEDRVSTSSYNEQFF. CDR3 in DNA: TGTGCCATCTGGGAGGACAGGGTCAGTACTAGCTCCTACAATGAGCAGTTCTTC.

The CDR3 sequence is CASTMALQSSYEQYF. The CDR3 DNA is TGTGCCAGCACCATGGCCCTACAGAGCTCCTACGAGCAGTACTTC. V is TRBV28 and J is TRBJ2-7; D is unresolved. Trimming left V 7 bases short and J 0 bases short, with 16 bases between. CDR1 is MDHEN, CDR2 SYDVKM, per germline. There are 15 residues in the CDR3.

The chain employs TRBV5-1 and TRBJ2-3; tentatively, D is TRBD2 (5 bases). This CDR3 comprises 14 residues. V lost 0 bases and J 2 bases, leaving 7 bases between the germline ends. Germline values: CDR1 SGHRS, CDR2 YFSETQ. CDR3 residues: CASSLGGFTDTQYF. CDR3 coding DNA: TGCGCCAGCAGCTTGGGAGGGTTCACAGATACGCAGTATTTT.

The rearrangement joins TRBV11-3 to TRBJ2-3; no firm D call. V was shortened by 0 bases and J by 5 bases, with 24 bases between the two germline ends. The CDR3 runs to 19 residues. The germline CDR1 and CDR2 sequences are SGHNT and YENEEA. As DNA, the CDR3 is TGTGCCAGCAGCTTAGATCTCGTGGGCCAAACATTAAAAGGAGATACGCAGTATTTT. Encoded protein: CASSLDLVGQTLKGDTQYF.

V and J are TRBV28 and TRBJ1-5; D is unclear. From germline, CDR1 is MDHEN and CDR2 SYDVKM. Trimming cost V 8 bases and J 2 bases, with 22 bases left between them. The length of the CDR3 is 17 residues. This chain's CDR3 is CASREAGLFRGNQPQHF. The CDR3 nucleotides are TGTGCCAGCCGGGAGGCAGGTTTATTTCGGGGCAATCAGCCCCAGCATTTT.